A single T cell receptor (beta chain) is shown here with its context. In the authors' workflow: The authors estimated nucleated cell counts from reference gene primer amplification. Libraries were prepared by immunoSEQ multiplex PCR; TCRdb keeps only in-frame clonotypes and omits some of them. Clone size and V and J calls were adopted from that table, with D and trimming inferred from the DNA. The table has approximately 220,000 clones, 85% to 90% seen once. The data were obtained in a study of blood T cell repertoires in COVID-19. For the study at large: Some COVID-19 samples were acute and others convalescent; all came from the United States, Italy and Spain. The analysed material was cDNA or gDNA that came from T cells, B-cell-depleted T cells, or PBMCs.

The V gene lost 1 base and the J gene lost 8 bases, with 17 bases spanning the gap. The CDR3 is 15 amino acids. Germline CDR1 and CDR2: MGHRA and YSYEKL. The sequencing sample was made of peripheral blood. J is TRBJ1-2 and V is TRBV4-1, with D maybe TRBD1 (5 bases). The source is a man in his forties or fifties with acute or convalescent COVID-19. CDR3 DNA sequence: TGCGCCAGCAGCCAAGTGCAGGGACTTTCGTTGGGCTACACCTTC. This codes for CASSQVQGLSLGYTF.